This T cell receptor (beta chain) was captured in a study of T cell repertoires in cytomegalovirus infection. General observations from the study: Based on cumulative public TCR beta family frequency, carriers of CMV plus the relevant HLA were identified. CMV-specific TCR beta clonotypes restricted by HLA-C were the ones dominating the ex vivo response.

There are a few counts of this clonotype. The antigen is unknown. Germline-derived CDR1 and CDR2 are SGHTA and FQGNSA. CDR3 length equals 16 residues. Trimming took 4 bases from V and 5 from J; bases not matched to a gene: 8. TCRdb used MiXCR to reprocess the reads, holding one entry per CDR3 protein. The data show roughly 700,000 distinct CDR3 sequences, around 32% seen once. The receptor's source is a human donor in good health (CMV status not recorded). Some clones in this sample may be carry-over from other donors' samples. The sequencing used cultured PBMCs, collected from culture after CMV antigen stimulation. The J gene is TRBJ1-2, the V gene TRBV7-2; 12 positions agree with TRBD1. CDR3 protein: CASSSGTGGSGYGYTF. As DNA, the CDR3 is TGTGCCAGCAGCTCAGGGACAGGGGGCAGTGGGTATGGCTACACCTTC.